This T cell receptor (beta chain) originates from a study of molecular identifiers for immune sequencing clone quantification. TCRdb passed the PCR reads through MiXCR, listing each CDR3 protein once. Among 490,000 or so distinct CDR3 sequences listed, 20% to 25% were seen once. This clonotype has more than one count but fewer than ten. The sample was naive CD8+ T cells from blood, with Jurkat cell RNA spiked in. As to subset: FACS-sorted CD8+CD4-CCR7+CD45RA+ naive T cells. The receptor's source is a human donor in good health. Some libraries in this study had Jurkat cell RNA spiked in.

CDR3 residues: CASSPGSYF. The CDR3, as DNA: TGCGCCAGCAGCCCGGGGTCCTACTTC. The chain is built from TRBV5-1 and TRBJ2-7, with D perhaps matching TRBD2 (5 bases). The V and J ends lost 4 bases and 13 bases respectively, with 9 bases between them. This CDR3 comprises 9 residues. Germline lookup yields CDR1 SGHRS and CDR2 YFSETQ.